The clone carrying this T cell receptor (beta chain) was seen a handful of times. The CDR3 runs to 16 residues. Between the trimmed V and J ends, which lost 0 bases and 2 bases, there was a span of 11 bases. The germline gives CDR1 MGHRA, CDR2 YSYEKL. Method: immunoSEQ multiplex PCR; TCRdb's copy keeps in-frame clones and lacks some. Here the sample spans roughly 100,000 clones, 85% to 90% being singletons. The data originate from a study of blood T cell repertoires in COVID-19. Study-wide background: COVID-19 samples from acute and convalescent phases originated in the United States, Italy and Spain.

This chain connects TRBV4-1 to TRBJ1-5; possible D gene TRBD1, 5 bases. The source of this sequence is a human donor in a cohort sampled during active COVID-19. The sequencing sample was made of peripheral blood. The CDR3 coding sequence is TGCGCCAGCAGCCAAGATACTGGGGGGGGCAATCAGCCCCAGCATTTT. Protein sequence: CASSQDTGGGNQPQHF.